These 29 T cell receptor beta chains share one sample of origin, sequenced in a study of blood T cell repertoires in COVID-19. This table comes from immunoSEQ multiplex PCR, and its TCRdb copy is limited to in-frame clones, with some not included. The sample holds about 80,000 clones, 88% seen once. Sequencing was carried out using peripheral blood. The receptors shown here come from a woman of 80 years or more with acute or convalescent COVID-19.

The chain has TRBV18 and TRBJ1-1; TRBD1 matches at 9 bases. V lost 3 bases and J lost 2; bases outside the gene matches: 7. CDR1 and CDR2 (germline): KGHSH, LQKENI. The CDR3 contains 16 residues. The CDR3 sequence: CASSPSGTGYNTEAFF. CDR3 coding DNA: TGTGCCAGCTCACCTTCCGGGACAGGGTACAACACTGAAGCTTTCTTT.

The chain couples TRBV5-1 to TRBJ1-3; no definite D call. This CDR3 has 17 amino acids. Germline loops: CDR1 SGHRS, CDR2 YFSETQ. The V end was cut by 4 bases, the J end by 0 bases, with 17 bases between. The CDR3 sequence: CASSPSEQSISGNTIYF. CDR3 coding DNA: TGCGCCAGCAGCCCAAGCGAACAATCGATCTCTGGAAACACCATATATTTT.

A few counts support this clone. The V and J genes are TRBV6-5 and TRBJ1-3; TRBD1 is a possible D gene (6 bases). The V gene lost 7 bases and the J gene lost 10 bases, with 17 bases spanning the gap. The CDR3 is 13 amino acids. From germline, CDR1 is MNHEY and CDR2 SVGAGI. The CDR3, as DNA: TGTGCCAGCACCAGTCCCGGGACATCGACCATATATTTT. It encodes CASTSPGTSTIYF.

This clone came up once. The CDR3 nucleotides are TGCAGCGTGATCGGACAGGTTCTACTCTCCTACGAGCAGTACTTC. Protein product: CSVIGQVLLSYEQYF. The V call is TRBV29-1, the J call TRBJ2-7, with 7 bases identical to TRBD1. Per the germline V gene, CDR1 is SQVTM and CDR2 is ANQGSEA. The length of the CDR3 is 15 residues. V was clipped by 6 bases and J by 0 bases; unmatched bases: 11.

The chain employs TRBV12-3 or TRBV12-4 and TRBJ2-4; 8 positions match TRBD1. This CDR3 has 13 residues. V lost 4 bases and J lost 8; bases outside the gene matches: 4. The CDR3 DNA is TGTGCCAGCAGTTCTGGACAGGGTCACATTCAGTACTTC. Translated, it gives CASSSGQGHIQYF.

This clone came up once. The chain links TRBV7-3 to TRBJ2-1, with D possibly TRBD1 on 5 matching bases. Trimming removed 1 base from V and 5 bases from J, with 18 bases in between. Germline assignment: CDR1 SGHTA and CDR2 FQGTGA. The CDR3 consists of 17 residues. The CDR3 coding sequence is TGTGCCAGCAGCTTAAAAGGTCAGCGAGGACACCACAATGAGCAGTTCTTC. It is translated as CASSLKGQRGHHNEQFF.

This clone was observed a handful of times. V is TRBV27 and J is TRBJ2-7, with 8 bases aligning to TRBD2. The CDR3 runs to 14 residues. CDR1 is MNHEY, CDR2 SMNVEV, per germline (reference sequence). Trimming removed 0 bases from V and 6 bases from J; junction bases left unmatched: 4. The CDR3 region is CASSLSDGRGEQYF. The CDR3 region has the DNA TGTGCCAGCAGTTTATCGGACGGGAGGGGCGAGCAGTACTTC.

This clone was counted a single time. This chain joins TRBV19 and TRBJ2-1; the match to TRBD2 covers 7 bases. The CDR3 contains 18 residues. J was trimmed by 1 base and V by 1 base; bases with no gene match: 10. Germline assignment: CDR1 LNHDA and CDR2 SQIVND (reference sequence). The CDR3 region is CASSIAWGGTASYNEQFF. CDR3 in DNA: TGTGCCAGTAGTATAGCCTGGGGGGGGACGGCGTCCTACAATGAGCAGTTCTTC.

The chain links TRBV19 to TRBJ1-1; TRBD1 matches at 11 bases. The CDR3 is made up of 17 amino acids. Germline CDR1 LNHDA, CDR2 SQIVND (reference sequence). V shed 5 bases and J 0 bases; nucleotides not matched to a gene: 8. The DNA for the CDR3 is TGTGCCAGTAGTGCGGGGACAGGGGGTACCTTGAACACTGAAGCTTTCTTT. Translation gives CASSAGTGGTLNTEAFF.

The chain links TRBV5-1 to TRBJ1-1; 7 bases agree with TRBD1. Germline assignment: CDR1 SGHRS and CDR2 YFSETQ. V gave up 0 bases and J gave up 1 base; unmatched junction bases: 3. This CDR3 contains 15 residues. This CDR3 is CASSLDPGGNTEAFF. The CDR3 nucleotides are TGCGCCAGCAGCTTGGATCCAGGGGGGAACACTGAAGCTTTCTTT.

This chain connects TRBV19 to TRBJ1-1; 9 bases agree with TRBD1. CDR3 length: 15 residues. Germline lookup yields CDR1 LNHDA and CDR2 SQIVND (reference sequence). V dropped 1 base and J dropped 3; count of bases not matched to a gene: 3. The CDR3 spells CASSIGTGVHTEAFF. CDR3 coding DNA: TGTGCCAGTAGTATAGGGACAGGGGTGCACACTGAAGCTTTCTTT.

The rearrangement links TRBV12-3 or TRBV12-4 to TRBJ2-7; 8 bases map to TRBD1. The length of the CDR3 is 13 residues. The trim removed 6 bases at V and 4 bases at J, leaving 5 bases unmatched. The DNA of the CDR3 is TGTGCCAGCAGCTGGACAGGGAGTTACGAGCAGTACTTC. It encodes CASSWTGSYEQYF.

Only one count was recorded for this clone. The V gene is TRBV5-1, the J gene TRBJ1-3, with D hard to call. Germline values: CDR1 SGHRS, CDR2 YFSETQ. V gave up 4 bases and J gave up 3 bases, with 11 bases separating them. CDR3 length: 14 amino acids. CDR3 in DNA: TGCGCCAGCAGCCAGTCATCTTTTGGAAACACCATATATTTT. Protein sequence: CASSQSSFGNTIYF.

The rearrangement links TRBV6-6 to TRBJ2-7; D is possibly TRBD2 (7 bases). The CDR3 totals 15 residues. CDR1 and CDR2 from the germline V gene are MNHNY and SVGAGI (reference sequence). V was cut by 4 bases and J by 5 bases, with 18 bases left in between. In DNA form, the CDR3 reads TGTGCCAGCAGTTCCCGGGGGCAGGGAGGGGACGAGCAGTACTTC. Its protein is CASSSRGQGGDEQYF.

The chain couples TRBV9 to TRBJ1-6, with TRBD1 matching 12 bases. J was trimmed by 9 bases and V by 3 bases; bases with no gene match: 4. CDR1 is SGDLS and CDR2 is YYNGEE in the germline V gene. The CDR3 has 15 residues. CDR3 protein: CASSAGQGAGSPLHF. CDR3 nucleotides: TGTGCCAGCAGCGCGGGACAGGGGGCGGGTTCACCCCTCCACTTT.

The genes are TRBV5-1 and TRBJ2-1, with TRBD2 matching over 12 bases. Germline V gives CDR1 SGHRS, CDR2 YFSETQ. Losses at the gene ends were 3 bases for V and 5 bases for J; bases not matched to a gene: 3. The CDR3 loop spans 15 amino acids. CDR3 coding DNA: TGCGCCAGCAGCTCCACTAGCGGGGGGAACAATGAGCAGTTCTTC. It translates to CASSSTSGGNNEQFF.

The chain couples TRBV12-3 or TRBV12-4 to TRBJ2-1, with D maybe TRBD2 (6 bases). V lost 5 bases and J lost 5, with 10 bases in between. The CDR3 is made up of 13 amino acids. The CDR3 protein is CASSLGLDNEQFF. CDR3 bases: TGTGCCAGCAGTCTGGGACTCGACAATGAGCAGTTCTTC.

V and J are TRBV5-1 and TRBJ1-2; D is possibly TRBD1 (6 bases). The CDR3 has 15 residues. The V and J ends lost 5 bases and 5 bases respectively, with 19 bases between them. Germline values: CDR1 SGHRS, CDR2 YFSETQ. The CDR3 loop reads CASSRGAGFIYGYTF. The CDR3 DNA follows: TGCGCCAGCAGTCGGGGGGCCGGCTTCATTTATGGCTACACCTTC.

This sequence joins TRBV3-1 (or the pseudogene TRBV3-2) and TRBJ1-1, with D unclear. The germline CDR1 and CDR2 sequences are LGHDT and YNNKEL (reference sequence). Trimming removed 0 bases from V and 5 bases from J, with 7 bases in between. The CDR3 spans 13 residues. CDR3 DNA: TGTGCCAGCAGCCAAGATGGGAGGACTGAAGCTTTCTTT. Its translation: CASSQDGRTEAFF.

This chain joins TRBV5-5 and TRBJ1-5; weak D call: TRBD1 (5 bases). Trimming pared 3 bases from V and 6 bases from J, leaving 19 bases between. Germline V gives CDR1 SGHKS, CDR2 YYEKEE (reference sequence). The CDR3 is made up of 16 amino acids. CDR3 DNA sequence: TGTGCCAGCAGCTCGGGTGGCGGGGGACCCGGTCAGCCCCAGCATTTT. This gives the protein CASSSGGGGPGQPQHF.

V and J are TRBV6-1 and TRBJ2-5; 12 nucleotides line up with TRBD2. Trimming took 1 base from V and 7 from J; bases not matched to a gene: 10. Germline loops: CDR1 MNHNS, CDR2 SASEGT. This CDR3 has 17 residues. As DNA, the CDR3 is TGTGCCAGCAGTGAAGGAACTAGCGGGGGGACGACGGGGACCCAGTACTTC. It encodes CASSEGTSGGTTGTQYF.

V and J are TRBV5-1 and TRBJ2-4; 9 bases align to TRBD2. This CDR3 contains 16 residues. Germline CDR1 SGHRS, CDR2 YFSETQ. V lost 0 bases, J lost 2 bases, and 3 bases stayed unmatched. CDR3 region: CASSLELAGTKNIQYF. The CDR3 DNA follows: TGCGCCAGCAGCTTGGAGCTAGCGGGAACCAAAAACATTCAGTACTTC.

The V call is TRBV9, the J call TRBJ2-1; D perhaps matches TRBD1 (5 bases). The V and J ends lost 4 bases and 2 bases respectively, with 19 bases between them. There are 17 residues in the CDR3. The germline V gene has CDR1 SGDLS and CDR2 YYNGEE. The CDR3 DNA is TGTGCCAGCAGCCCAATATTCCCCACAGGACCCTACAATGAGCAGTTCTTC. Its translation: CASSPIFPTGPYNEQFF. The entire variable domain, with the rest obtained from reference TRBV9 and TRBJ2-1, is as follows: DSGVTQTPKHLITATGQRVTLRCSPRSGDLSVYWYQQSLDQGLQFLIQYYNGEERAKGNILERFSAQQFPDLHSELNLSSLELGDSALYFCASSPIFPTGPYNEQFFGPGTRLTVL.

The rearrangement links TRBV19 to TRBJ2-5, with a possible D match to TRBD1 (6 bases). This CDR3 contains 14 residues. Germline V gives CDR1 LNHDA, CDR2 SQIVND (reference sequence). The V gene lost 6 bases and the J gene lost 6 bases, with 17 bases spanning the gap. The CDR3 sequence is CASSPPGAAKTQYF. For the CDR3, the DNA is TGTGCCAGTAGCCCCCCAGGGGCCGCGAAGACCCAGTACTTC.

The chain is built from TRBV5-1 and TRBJ1-5; 7 positions match TRBD1. The CDR3 is 14 residues long. The germline V gene encodes CDR1 SGHRS and CDR2 YFSETQ. The ends lost 0 bases at V and 7 bases at J; junction bases unmatched: 4. DNA for the CDR3: TGCGCCAGCAGCTTGGGGACAGGAATCCAGCCCCAGCATTTT. Residues: CASSLGTGIQPQHF.

The V call is TRBV3-1 (or the pseudogene TRBV3-2), the J call TRBJ2-7; a possible D gene is TRBD2 (6 bases). Germline V gene sequence: CDR1 LGHDT, CDR2 YNNKEL (reference sequence). Trimming cost V 1 base and J 6 bases, with 22 bases left between them. The CDR3 consists of 17 residues. CDR3 amino acids: CASSQVGGGAKSGEQYF. The CDR3 coding sequence is TGTGCCAGCAGCCAAGTTGGAGGAGGGGCCAAGAGCGGCGAGCAGTACTTC.

The J gene is TRBJ1-2, the V gene TRBV5-1; no clear D gene. This CDR3 contains 15 residues. CDR1 and CDR2 from the germline V gene are SGHRS and YFSETQ. Trimming removed 0 bases at V and 7 bases at J, with 16 bases between. CDR3 protein: CASSLASSGEGGYTF. The CDR3 region has the DNA TGCGCCAGCAGCTTGGCCTCCTCGGGAGAGGGTGGCTACACCTTC.

The chain couples TRBV7-2 to TRBJ1-1, with 8 positions matching TRBD1. Germline assignment: CDR1 SGHTA and CDR2 FQGNSA. The CDR3 contains 15 residues. V trimming: 5 bases; J trimming: 4 bases; junction bases outside the gene matches: 9. The CDR3 region is CASSPGTGRSTEAFF. The CDR3 nucleotides read TGTGCCAGCAGCCCGGGGACAGGTCGGAGCACTGAAGCTTTCTTT.

CDR3 sequence: CASSGRGLETQYF. The CDR3 DNA follows: TGTGCCAGCTCAGGCAGGGGGCTTGAGACCCAGTACTTC. This chain links TRBV18 with TRBJ2-5; 8 bases are shared with TRBD1. The CDR3 extends over 13 amino acids. V lost 5 bases, J lost 5 bases, and 4 bases stayed unmatched. Germline V gene data show CDR1 as KGHSH and CDR2 as LQKENI.